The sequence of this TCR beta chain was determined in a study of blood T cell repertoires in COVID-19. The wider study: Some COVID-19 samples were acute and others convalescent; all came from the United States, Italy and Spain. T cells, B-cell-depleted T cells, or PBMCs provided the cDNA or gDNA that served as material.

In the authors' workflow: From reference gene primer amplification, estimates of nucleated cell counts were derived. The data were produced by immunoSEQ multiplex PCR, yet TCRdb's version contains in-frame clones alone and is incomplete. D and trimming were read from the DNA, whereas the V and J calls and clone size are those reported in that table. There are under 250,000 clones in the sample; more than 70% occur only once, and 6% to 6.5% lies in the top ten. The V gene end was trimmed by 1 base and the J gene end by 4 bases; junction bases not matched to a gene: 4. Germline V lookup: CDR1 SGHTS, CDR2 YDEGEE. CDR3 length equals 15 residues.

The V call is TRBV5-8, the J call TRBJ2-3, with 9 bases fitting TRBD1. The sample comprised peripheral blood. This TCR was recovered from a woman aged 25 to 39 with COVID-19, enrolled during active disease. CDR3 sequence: CASSLYRGPADTQYF. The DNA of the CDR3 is TGTGCCAGCAGCTTGTACAGGGGGCCGGCAGATACGCAGTATTTT. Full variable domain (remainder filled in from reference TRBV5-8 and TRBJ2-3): EAGVTQSPTHLIKTRGQQATLRCSPISGHTSVYWYQQALGLGLQFLLWYDEGEERNRGNFPPRFSGRQFPNYSSELNVNALELEDSALYLCASSLYRGPADTQYFGPGTRLTVL.